The T cell receptor (beta chain) under discussion was sequenced for a study of control samples from healthy donors and cancer patients. Libraries were prepared by immunoSEQ multiplex PCR; TCRdb keeps only in-frame clonotypes and omits some of them. The table lists under 200,000 clones, just under 95% of them singletons, with 4.1% in the top ten. Per the germline V gene, CDR1 is LNHDA and CDR2 is SQIVND (reference sequence). This CDR3 is built from 14 residues. V lost 6 bases, J lost 6 bases, and 14 bases lay in between. The sequencing input was blood. This receptor was identified in a woman aged 55-69 years in good health. The J gene is TRBJ2-2, the V gene TRBV19, with a tentative D call TRBD1 (5 bases). CDR3 sequence (DNA): TGTGCCAGTAGGACCAGGGTCAGACCCGGGGAGCTGTTTTTT. Its protein is CASRTRVRPGELFF. Filled out from reference TRBV19 and TRBJ2-2, the complete variable domain reads DGGITQSPKYLFRKEGQNVTLSCEQNLNHDAMYWYRQDPGQGLRLIYYSQIVNDFQKGDIAEGYSVSREKKESFPLTVTSAQKNPTAFYLCASRTRVRPGELFFGEGSRLTVL.